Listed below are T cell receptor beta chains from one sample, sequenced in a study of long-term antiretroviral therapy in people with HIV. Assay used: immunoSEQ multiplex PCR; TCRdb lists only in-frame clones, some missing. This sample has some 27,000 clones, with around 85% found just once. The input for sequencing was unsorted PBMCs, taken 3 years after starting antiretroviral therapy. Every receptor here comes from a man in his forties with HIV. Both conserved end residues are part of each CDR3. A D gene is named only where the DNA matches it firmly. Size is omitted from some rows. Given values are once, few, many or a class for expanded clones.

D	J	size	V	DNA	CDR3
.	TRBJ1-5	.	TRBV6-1	TGTGCCAGCAGTGGAGGGACCGGCCCCTTGGCCCAGCATTTT	CASSGGTGPLAQHF
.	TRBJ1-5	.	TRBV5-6	TGTGCCAGCAGCTTGTCCTCTAGCAATCAGCCCCAGCATTTT	CASSLSSSNQPQHF
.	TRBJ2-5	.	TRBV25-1	TGTGCCAGCAGTGGGGACGGATTTCAAGAGACCCAGTACTTC	CASSGDGFQETQYF
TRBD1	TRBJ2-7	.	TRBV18	TGTGCCAGCTCACCAAGGGGACAGGGACGACTCGAGCAGTACTTC	CASSPRGQGRLEQYF
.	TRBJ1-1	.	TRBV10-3	TGTGCCATCAGTGGCAAGGCTGGGAACACTGAAGCTTTCTTT	CAISGKAGNTEAFF
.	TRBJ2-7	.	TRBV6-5	TGTGCCAGCAGTCGAACCAGGGATGCTTACGAGCAGTACTTC	CASSRTRDAYEQYF
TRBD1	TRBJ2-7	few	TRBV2	TGTGCCAGCAACGAGGGACAGGAGCAGTACTTC	CASNEGQEQYF
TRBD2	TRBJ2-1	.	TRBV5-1	TGCGCCAGCACAAGAACCCAAGCGGGGAGGGGATACAATGAGCAGTTCTTC	CASTRTQAGRGYNEQFF
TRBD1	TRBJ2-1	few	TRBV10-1	TGCGCCAGCAGTGAGTCGAGACAGGGGACGTTCTTC	CASSESRQGTFF
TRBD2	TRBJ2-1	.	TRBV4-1	TGCGCCAGCAGCCACCTACAGGCGGGTCTTGGGGGGGGTGGGCAGTTCTTC	CASSHLQAGLGGGGQFF
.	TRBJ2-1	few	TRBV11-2	TGTGCCAGCAGCTTAGATCCACAGGCCTACAATGAGCAGTTCTTC	CASSLDPQAYNEQFF
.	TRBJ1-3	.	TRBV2	TGTGCCAGCAGGGGAGACGGAAACACCATATATTTT	CASRGDGNTIYF
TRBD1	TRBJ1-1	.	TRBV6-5	TGTGCCAGCAGTTCCGGACAGGGGTCGGGAAACACTGAAGCTTTCTTT	CASSSGQGSGNTEAFF
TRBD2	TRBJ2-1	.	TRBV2	TGTGCCAGCAGTGGGGTAGCGGGGTGGAATGAGCAGTTCTTC	CASSGVAGWNEQFF
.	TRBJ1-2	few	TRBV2	TGTGCCAGCAGTGAAGCGCGTCGGGGGGACTATGGCTACACCTTC	CASSEARRGDYGYTF
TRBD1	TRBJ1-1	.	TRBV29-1	TGCAGCGTTAACCGGGACAGGGGGCGAGTAATGGACACTGAAGCTTTCTTT	CSVNRDRGRVMDTEAFF
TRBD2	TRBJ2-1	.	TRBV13	TGTGCCAGCAGCTCATTAATAGCGGGAGCATGGTTCTTC	CASSSLIAGAWFF
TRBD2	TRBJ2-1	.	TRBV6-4	TGTGCCAGCAGTGAATCGGCTAGCGGGTACAATGAGCAGTTCTTC	CASSESASGYNEQFF
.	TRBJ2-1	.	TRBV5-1	TGCGCCAGCAGCTTGGGCGGAATAAACTACAATGAGCAGTTCTTC	CASSLGGINYNEQFF
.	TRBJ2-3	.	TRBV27	TGTGCCAGCAGTTTCTTGGGGGGAGATACGCAGTATTTT	CASSFLGGDTQYF
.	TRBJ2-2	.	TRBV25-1	TGTGCCAGCACTGACCGGGACACGGGGAATATGAACACCGGGGAGCTGTTTTTT	CASTDRDTGNMNTGELFF
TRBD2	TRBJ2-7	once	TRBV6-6	TGTGCCAGCAGTTCCATACTAGCGGGTTACGAGCAGTACTTC	CASSSILAGYEQYF
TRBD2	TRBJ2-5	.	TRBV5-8	TGTGCCAGCAGCCTGTGGGGACTAGCGGGGGGGGAGACCCAGTACTTC	CASSLWGLAGGETQYF
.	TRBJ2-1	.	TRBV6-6	TGTGCCAGCACCCGACGTGGGAGCCCCCTCGATGAGCAGTTCTTC	CASTRRGSPLDEQFF
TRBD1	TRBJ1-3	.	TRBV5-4	TGTGCCAGCAGCTCCCAGGGGGGAGCCCCCTCTGGAAACACCATATATTTT	CASSSQGGAPSGNTIYF
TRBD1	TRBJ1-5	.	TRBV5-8	TGTGCCAGCAGCTTGGTGAGACAGGGGGCTGGGCAGCCCCAGCATTTT	CASSLVRQGAGQPQHF
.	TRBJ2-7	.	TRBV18	TGTGCCAGCTCACCGACCCGGGCAACCTACGAGCAGTACTTC	CASSPTRATYEQYF
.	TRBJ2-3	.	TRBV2	TGTGCCAGCAGAAGGACGGGAGACACAGATACGCAGTATTTT	CASRRTGDTDTQYF
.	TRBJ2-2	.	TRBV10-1	TGCGCCAGCAACAATCGGGGGCCCGGACAGCTGTTTTTT	CASNNRGPGQLFF
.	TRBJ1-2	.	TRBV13	TGTGCCAGCAGCTTAAAGGGGGTGAACTATGGCTACACCTTC	CASSLKGVNYGYTF
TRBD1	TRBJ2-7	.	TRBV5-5	TGTGCCAGTTCGACAGGGTTCCCCTCCTACGAGCAGTACTTC	CASSTGFPSYEQYF
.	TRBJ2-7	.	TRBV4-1	TGCGCCAGCAGCCAAGATTGGCCGGGCCCCTACGAGCAGTACTTC	CASSQDWPGPYEQYF
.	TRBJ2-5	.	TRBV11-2	TGTGCCAGCAGCTTAGAGTCGCCCCAAGAGACCCAGTACTTC	CASSLESPQETQYF
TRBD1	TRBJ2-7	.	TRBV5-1	TGCGCCAGCAGACCCGCGGGACAGGGAGCCTACGAGCAGTACTTC	CASRPAGQGAYEQYF
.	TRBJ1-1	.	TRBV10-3	TGTGCCATCAGTGATGGGCCGGGCACTGAAGCTTTCTTT	CAISDGPGTEAFF
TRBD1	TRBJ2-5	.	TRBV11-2	TGTGCCAGCAGCTTAGCAACAGGGGGCTTAACGGAGACCCAGTACTTC	CASSLATGGLTETQYF
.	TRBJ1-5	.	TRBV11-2	TGTGCCAGCAGCTCGGACAGAAATCAGCCCCAGCATTTT	CASSSDRNQPQHF
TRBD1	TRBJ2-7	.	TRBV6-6	TGTGCCAGCAGCGATACCGGGACAGGGACCTACGAGCAGTACTTC	CASSDTGTGTYEQYF
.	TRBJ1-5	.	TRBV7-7	TGTGCTAGCAGCATCTTTACCGGGACGGTTGATCAGCCCCAGCATTTT	CASSIFTGTVDQPQHF
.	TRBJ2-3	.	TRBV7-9	TGTGCCAGCAGCTTAAAACAGGATAGCACAGATACGCAGTATTTT	CASSLKQDSTDTQYF
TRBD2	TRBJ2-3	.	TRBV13	TGTGCCAGCAGCTTAGGCTCTAGCGGGCCTGTCTTTTTT	CASSLGSSGPVFF
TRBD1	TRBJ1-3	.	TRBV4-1	TGCGCCAGCAGCCAGAATCCTACAGGGGGCTCAGGAAACACCATATATTTT	CASSQNPTGGSGNTIYF
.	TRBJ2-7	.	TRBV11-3	TGTGCCAGCAGCCCGGACAGCTTCTCCTACGAGCAGTACTTC	CASSPDSFSYEQYF